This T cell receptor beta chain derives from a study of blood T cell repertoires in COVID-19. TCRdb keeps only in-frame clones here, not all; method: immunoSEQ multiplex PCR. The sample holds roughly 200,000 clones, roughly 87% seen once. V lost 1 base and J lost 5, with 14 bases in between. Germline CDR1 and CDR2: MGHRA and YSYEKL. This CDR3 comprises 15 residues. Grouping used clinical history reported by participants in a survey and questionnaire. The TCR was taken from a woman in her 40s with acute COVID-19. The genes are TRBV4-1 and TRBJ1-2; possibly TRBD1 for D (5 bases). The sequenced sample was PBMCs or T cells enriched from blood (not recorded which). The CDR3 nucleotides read TGCGCCAGCAGCCAAGCAGGGTATCAGGGTTATGGCTACACCTTC. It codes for CASSQAGYQGYGYTF.